This T cell receptor (beta chain) was profiled in a study of control samples from healthy donors and cancer patients. TCRdb's copy holds only in-frame clones and misses some; the assay was immunoSEQ multiplex PCR. The top ten clones hold 1.5% to 2.5% of a sample with about 98,000 clones, roughly four fifths of them seen once. Per germline, CDR1 MNHEY and CDR2 SVGAGI. CDR3 length: 15 residues. Deletions cut 0 bases from V and 3 bases from J, with 9 bases between. The sequence came from a man between 60 and 70 years old in good health. The V call is TRBV6-5, the J call TRBJ1-5, with unresolved D. What was sequenced was blood. The DNA of the CDR3 is TGTGCCAGCAGTTACTCGAAGGTTAACAATCAGCCCCAGCATTTT. Its translation: CASSYSKVNNQPQHF.